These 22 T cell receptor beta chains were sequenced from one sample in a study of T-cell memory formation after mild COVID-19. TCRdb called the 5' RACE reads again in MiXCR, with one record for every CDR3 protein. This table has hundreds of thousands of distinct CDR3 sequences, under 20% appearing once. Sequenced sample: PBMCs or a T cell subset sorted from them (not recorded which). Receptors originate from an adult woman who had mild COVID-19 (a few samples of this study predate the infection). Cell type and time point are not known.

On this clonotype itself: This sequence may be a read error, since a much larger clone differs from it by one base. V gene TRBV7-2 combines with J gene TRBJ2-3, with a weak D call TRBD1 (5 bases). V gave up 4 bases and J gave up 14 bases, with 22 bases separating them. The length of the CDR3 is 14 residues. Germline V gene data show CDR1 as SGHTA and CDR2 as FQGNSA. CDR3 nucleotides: TGTGCCAGCAGCTATCAGGGCCCCATCGCCAGTGGGTATTTT. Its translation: CASSYQGPIASGYF.

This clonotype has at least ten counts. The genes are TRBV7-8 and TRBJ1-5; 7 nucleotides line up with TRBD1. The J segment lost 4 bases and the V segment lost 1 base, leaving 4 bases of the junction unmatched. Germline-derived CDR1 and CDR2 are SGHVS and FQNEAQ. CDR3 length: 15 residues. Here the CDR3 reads CASSLVAGGNQPQHF. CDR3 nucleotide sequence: TGTGCCAGCAGCTTAGTGGCAGGGGGGAATCAGCCCCAGCATTTT.

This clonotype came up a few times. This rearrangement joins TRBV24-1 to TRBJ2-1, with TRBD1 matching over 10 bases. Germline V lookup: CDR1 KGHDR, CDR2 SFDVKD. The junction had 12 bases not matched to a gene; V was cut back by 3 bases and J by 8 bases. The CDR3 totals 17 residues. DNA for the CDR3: TGTGCCACCAGTGATCCTCAACGGGACAGGGGAATAGATGAGCAGTTCTTC. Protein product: CATSDPQRDRGIDEQFF.

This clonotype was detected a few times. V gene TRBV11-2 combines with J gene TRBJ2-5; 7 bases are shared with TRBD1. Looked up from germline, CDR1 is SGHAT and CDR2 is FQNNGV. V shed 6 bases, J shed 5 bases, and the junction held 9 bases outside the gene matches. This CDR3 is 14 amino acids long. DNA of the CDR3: TGTGCCAGCAGTGGACAGGCCCTTGGGGAGACCCAGTACTTC. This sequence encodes CASSGQALGETQYF. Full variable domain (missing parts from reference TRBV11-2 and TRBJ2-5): EAGVAQSPRYKIIEKRQSVAFWCNPISGHATLYWYQQILGQGPKLLIQFQNNGVVDDSQLPKDRFSAERLKGVDSTLKIQPAKLEDSAVYLCASSGQALGETQYFGPGTRLLVL.

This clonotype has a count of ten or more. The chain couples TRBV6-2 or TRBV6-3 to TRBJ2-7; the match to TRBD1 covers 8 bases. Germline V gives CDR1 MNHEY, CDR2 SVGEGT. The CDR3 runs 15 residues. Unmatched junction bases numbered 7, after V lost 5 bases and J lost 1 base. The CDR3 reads CASSRRQGPSYEQYF. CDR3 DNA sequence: TGTGCCAGCAGTAGAAGACAGGGGCCATCCTACGAGCAGTACTTC.

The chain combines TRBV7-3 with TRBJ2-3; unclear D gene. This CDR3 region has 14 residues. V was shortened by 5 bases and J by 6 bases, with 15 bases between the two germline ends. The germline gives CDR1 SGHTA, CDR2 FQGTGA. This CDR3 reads CASSDPLDIDTQYF. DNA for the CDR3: TGTGCCAGCAGCGATCCTCTAGACATTGATACGCAGTATTTT.

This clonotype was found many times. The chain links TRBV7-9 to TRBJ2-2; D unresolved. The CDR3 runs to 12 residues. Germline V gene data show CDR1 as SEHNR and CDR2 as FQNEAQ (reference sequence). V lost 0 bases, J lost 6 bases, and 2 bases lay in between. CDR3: CASSLAAGELFF. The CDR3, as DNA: TGTGCCAGCAGCTTAGCAGCCGGGGAGCTGTTTTTT.

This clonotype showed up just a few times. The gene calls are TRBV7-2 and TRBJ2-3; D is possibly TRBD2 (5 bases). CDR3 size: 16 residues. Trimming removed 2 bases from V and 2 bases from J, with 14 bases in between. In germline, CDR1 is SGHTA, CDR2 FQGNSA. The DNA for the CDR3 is TGTGCCAGCAGCTTAACTGTCGGGAATCCCACAGATACGCAGTATTTT. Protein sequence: CASSLTVGNPTDTQYF.

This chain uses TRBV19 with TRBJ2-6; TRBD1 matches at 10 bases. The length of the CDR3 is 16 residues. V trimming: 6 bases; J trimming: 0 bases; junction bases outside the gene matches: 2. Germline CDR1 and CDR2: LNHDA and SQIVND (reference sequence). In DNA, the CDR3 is TGTGCCAGTAGGAGGACAGGGGGCTCTGGGGCCAACGTCCTGACTTTC. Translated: CASRRTGGSGANVLTF.

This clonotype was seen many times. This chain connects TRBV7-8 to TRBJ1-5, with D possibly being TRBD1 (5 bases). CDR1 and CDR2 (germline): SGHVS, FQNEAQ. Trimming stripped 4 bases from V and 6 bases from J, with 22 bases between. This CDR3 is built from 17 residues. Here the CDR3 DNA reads TGTGCCAGCAGCTCCCGGGCAGGGTCGGTCAATTTTCAGCCCCAGCATTTT. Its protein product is CASSSRAGSVNFQPQHF.

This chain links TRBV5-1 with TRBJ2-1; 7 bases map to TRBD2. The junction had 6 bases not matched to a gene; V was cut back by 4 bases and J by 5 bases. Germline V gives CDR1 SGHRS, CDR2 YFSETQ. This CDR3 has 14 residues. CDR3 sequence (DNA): TGCGCCAGCAGCGCGGCAGGGACTAACAATGAGCAGTTCTTC. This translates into CASSAAGTNNEQFF.

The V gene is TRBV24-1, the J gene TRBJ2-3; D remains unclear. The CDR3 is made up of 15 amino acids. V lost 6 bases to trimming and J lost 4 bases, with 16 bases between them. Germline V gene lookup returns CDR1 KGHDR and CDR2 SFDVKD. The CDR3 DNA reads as TGTGCCACCAGTCATCGATCCCTTGGGTCAGATACGCAGTATTTT. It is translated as CATSHRSLGSDTQYF.

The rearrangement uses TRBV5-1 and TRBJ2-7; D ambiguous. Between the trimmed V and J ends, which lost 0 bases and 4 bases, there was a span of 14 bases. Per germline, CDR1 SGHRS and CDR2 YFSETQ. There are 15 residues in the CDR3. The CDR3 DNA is TGCGCCAGCAGCTTGGAGACCCTAGGGAATTACGAGCAGTACTTC. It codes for CASSLETLGNYEQYF. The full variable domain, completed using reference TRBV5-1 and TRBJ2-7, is KAGVTQTPRYLIKTRGQQVTLSCSPISGHRSVSWYQQTPGQGLQFLFEYFSETQRNKGNFPGRFSGRQFSNSRSEMNVSTLELGDSALYLCASSLETLGNYEQYFGPGTRLTVT.

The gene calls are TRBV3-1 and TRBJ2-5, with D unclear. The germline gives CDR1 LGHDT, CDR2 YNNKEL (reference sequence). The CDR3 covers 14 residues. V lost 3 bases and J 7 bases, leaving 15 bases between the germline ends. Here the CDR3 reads CASSQADTVTTQYF. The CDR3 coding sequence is TGTGCCAGCAGCCAGGCCGACACGGTAACGACCCAGTACTTC.

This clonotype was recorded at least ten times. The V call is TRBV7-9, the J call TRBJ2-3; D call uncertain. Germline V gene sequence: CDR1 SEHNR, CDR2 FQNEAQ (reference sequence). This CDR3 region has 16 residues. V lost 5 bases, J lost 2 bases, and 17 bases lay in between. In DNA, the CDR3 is TGTGCCAGCAGCGTACCTCATGAGGTCCCCACAGATACGCAGTATTTT. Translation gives CASSVPHEVPTDTQYF.

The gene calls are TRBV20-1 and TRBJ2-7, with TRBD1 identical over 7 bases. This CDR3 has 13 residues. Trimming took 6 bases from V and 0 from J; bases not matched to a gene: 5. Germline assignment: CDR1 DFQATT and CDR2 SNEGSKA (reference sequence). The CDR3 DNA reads TGCAGTGCGGCCGGGACAGTCTCCTACGAGCAGTACTTC. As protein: CSAAGTVSYEQYF.

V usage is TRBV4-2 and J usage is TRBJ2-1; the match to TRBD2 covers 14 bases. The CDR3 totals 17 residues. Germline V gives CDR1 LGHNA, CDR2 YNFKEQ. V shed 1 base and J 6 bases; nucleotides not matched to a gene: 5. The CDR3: CASSQVPGTSGSNEQFF. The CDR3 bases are TGTGCCAGCAGCCAAGTTCCCGGGACTAGCGGGAGCAATGAGCAGTTCTTC.

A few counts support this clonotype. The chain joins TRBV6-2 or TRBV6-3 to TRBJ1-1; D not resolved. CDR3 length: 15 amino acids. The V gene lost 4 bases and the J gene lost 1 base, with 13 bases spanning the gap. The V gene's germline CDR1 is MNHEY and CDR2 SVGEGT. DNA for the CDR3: TGTGCCAGCAGTTTATGGGTAACTTCGAACACTGAAGCTTTCTTT. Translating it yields CASSLWVTSNTEAFF.

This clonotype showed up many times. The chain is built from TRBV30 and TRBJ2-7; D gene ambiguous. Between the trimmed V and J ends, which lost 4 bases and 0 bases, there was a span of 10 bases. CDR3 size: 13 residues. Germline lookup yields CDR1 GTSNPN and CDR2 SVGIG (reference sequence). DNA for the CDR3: TGTGCCTGGATACGGAATTACTCCTACGAGCAGTACTTC. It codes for CAWIRNYSYEQYF.

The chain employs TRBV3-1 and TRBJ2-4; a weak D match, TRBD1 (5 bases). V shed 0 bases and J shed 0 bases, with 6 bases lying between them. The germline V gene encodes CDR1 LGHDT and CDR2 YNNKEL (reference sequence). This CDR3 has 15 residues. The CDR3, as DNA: TGTGCCAGCAGCCAAGATCAGGGAGCCAAAAACATTCAGTACTTC. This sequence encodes CASSQDQGAKNIQYF.

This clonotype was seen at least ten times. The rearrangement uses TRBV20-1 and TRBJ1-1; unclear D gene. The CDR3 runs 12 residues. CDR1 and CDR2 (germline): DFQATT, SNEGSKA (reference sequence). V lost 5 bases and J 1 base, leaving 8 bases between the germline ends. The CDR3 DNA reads TGCAGTGCTCAGCCCACGAACACTGAAGCTTTCTTT. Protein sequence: CSAQPTNTEAFF.

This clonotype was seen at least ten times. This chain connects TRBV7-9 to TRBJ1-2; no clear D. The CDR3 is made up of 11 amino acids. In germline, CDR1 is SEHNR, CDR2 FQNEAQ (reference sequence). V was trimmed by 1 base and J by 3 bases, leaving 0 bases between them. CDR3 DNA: TGTGCCAGCAGCTTAGACTATGGCTACACCTTC. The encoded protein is CASSLDYGYTF.